This TCR beta chain was sequenced during a study of shared clonotypes between healthy human individuals. Overall study: CD4 naive cells filled three plates per donor, CD4 memory three, CD8 naive two and CD8 memory one. Study results and limitations: Represented diversity, genetic and exposure-history alike, was limited by few donors. For sorted subsets, rarefaction showed incomplete sequencing despite large depth.

The CDR3 totals 12 residues. With 6 bases removed from V and 5 bases from J, the gap between germline ends came to 10 bases. Germline assignment: CDR1 MNHNY and CDR2 SVGAGI (reference sequence). As to this clone: As yet, its antigen is unknown.

Assay: immunoSEQ multiplex PCR; the TCRdb copy retains only in-frame clones and omits some. The profile shows 85,000 to 100,000 clones, 67% of them singletons. The receptor comes from a man aged 30 to 39 in good health. Sequences were obtained from memory CD8+ T cells sorted from blood. As to subset: CD45RO+ cells pooled with CCR7-negative TemRA cells. The gene calls are TRBV6-6 and TRBJ1-1; no definite D call. CDR3 protein: CASSPLGTEAFF. The CDR3 DNA reads as TGTGCCAGCAGCCCACTAGGAACTGAAGCTTTCTTT.